Detailed here is one TCR beta chain. The CDR3 is 13 amino acids. V was clipped by 9 bases and J by 4 bases; unmatched bases: 7. Germline loops: CDR1 ENHRY, CDR2 SYGVKD. The data derive from a study of blood T cell repertoires in COVID-19. Study-level background: Spain, Italy and the United States supplied samples that represented acute and convalescent COVID-19. The cDNA or gDNA used as material had been derived from T cells, B-cell-depleted T cells, or PBMCs.

Original analysis: Reference gene primers were amplified, and this amplification served to estimate nucleated cell counts. Sequencing used immunoSEQ multiplex PCR; TCRdb keeps in-frame clones, though not all of them. V, J and clone size are taken as reported in that table, and D and trimming were inferred from the DNA itself. The sample includes roughly 120,000 clones, roughly 83% of them seen just once. The chain carries TRBV10-3 and TRBJ2-7; TRBD2 matches at 9 bases. The TCR sequence derives from an older woman with acute or convalescent COVID-19. The specimen sequenced was peripheral blood. CDR3 in DNA: TGTGCCATTAAAGCGGGGGGTGGGTACGAGCAGTACTTC. Translating gives CAIKAGGGYEQYF.